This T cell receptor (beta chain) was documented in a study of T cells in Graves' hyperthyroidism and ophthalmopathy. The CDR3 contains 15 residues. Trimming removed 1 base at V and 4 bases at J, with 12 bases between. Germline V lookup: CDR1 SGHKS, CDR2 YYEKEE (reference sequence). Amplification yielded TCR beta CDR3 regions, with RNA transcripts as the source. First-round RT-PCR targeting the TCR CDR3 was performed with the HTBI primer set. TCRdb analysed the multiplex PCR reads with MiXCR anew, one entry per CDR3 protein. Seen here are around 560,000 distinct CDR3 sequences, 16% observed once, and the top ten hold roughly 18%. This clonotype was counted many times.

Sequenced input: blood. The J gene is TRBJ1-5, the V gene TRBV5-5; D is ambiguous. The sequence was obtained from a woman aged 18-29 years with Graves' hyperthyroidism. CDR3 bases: TGTGCCAGCAGCTTGTGGGGAGGTAGTAATCAGCCCCAGCATTTT. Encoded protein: CASSLWGGSNQPQHF.